This T cell receptor delta chain appears in the sequencing data of a study of gamma delta lymphoproliferative disorders and STAT genes. Genomic DNA from isolated PBMCs served as the sequencing template. TCRdb re-identified clones in the multiplex PCR reads via CATT. The sample comprises about 3,400 delta-chain clones, about 1% of which are singletons, and over 20% rests with the top ten. V trimming: 0 bases; J trimming: 6 bases; junction bases outside the gene matches: 21. CDR1 and CDR2 from the germline V gene are GEAIGNYY and EKD. This CDR3 region has 19 residues. In this sample, this clone turned up a few times. A far bigger clonotype differs at one base, so this is likely a read error. The same CDR3 is also encoded by other DNA sequences in this sample.

The chain uses TRDV2 and TRDJ1; 7 positions match TRDD3. The TCR originated in a human donor in good health. Sequences were obtained from blood. Here the CDR3 reads CACDTVGGRTGERPNKLIF. The CDR3 DNA reads TGTGCCTGTGACACCGTAGGGGGACGTACTGGGGAGCGCCCTAATAAACTCATCTTT.